The 14 T cell receptor beta chains in this list originate from one sample, sequenced in a study of T cell changes during pregnancy in multiple sclerosis. Assay used: immunoSEQ multiplex PCR; TCRdb lists only in-frame clones, some missing. Of about 54,000 clones in the sample, approximately 92% were seen once. Sequenced material: peripheral blood, taken after pregnancy. These receptors were collected from a female donor in good health, enrolled as a control in a pregnancy study.

Written as DNA, the CDR3 is TGCAGTGCCGGAGGGGCCCGTCAGTTCTTC. It codes for CSAGGARQFF. This chain connects TRBV20-1 to TRBJ2-1; maybe TRBD2 (6 bases). The CDR3 spans 10 residues. Germline CDR1 is DFQATT and CDR2 is SNEGSKA (reference sequence). Trimming pared 6 bases from V and 13 bases from J, leaving 13 bases between.

The chain recombines TRBV5-1 with TRBJ2-2; TRBD1 matches 7 bases. Germline V gene sequence: CDR1 SGHRS, CDR2 YFSETQ. The J segment lost 3 bases and the V segment lost 1 base, leaving 3 bases of the junction unmatched. This CDR3 has 15 residues. The CDR3 region is CASSLFQGDTGELFF. CDR3 bases: TGCGCCAGCAGCTTGTTCCAGGGGGACACCGGGGAGCTGTTTTTT.

This clone was seen a single time. The chain employs TRBV28 and TRBJ1-5; 8 bases align to TRBD1. J gave up 2 bases and V 6 bases, and 3 bases lay outside the gene matches. CDR1 MDHEN and CDR2 SYDVKM come from the germline V gene. The CDR3 length is 14 residues. The CDR3 DNA is TGTGCCAGCAGGGCAGGGGGCCGCAATCAGCCCCAGCATTTT. It specifies CASRAGGRNQPQHF.

The V and J genes are TRBV7-2 and TRBJ2-2; 9 bases line up with TRBD2. The CDR3 length is 14 residues. V lost 5 bases and J lost 3; bases outside the gene matches: 1. Germline V CDR1 and CDR2: SGHTA, FQGNSA. The CDR3 sequence is CASSQRGDTGELFF. Here the CDR3 DNA reads TGTGCCAGCAGCCAGCGGGGGGACACCGGGGAGCTGTTTTTT.

The chain has TRBV18 and TRBJ1-4; no clear D. Germline V gives CDR1 KGHSH, CDR2 LQKENI. The CDR3 is 14 amino acids. V was trimmed by 0 bases and J by 8 bases, leaving 10 bases between them. For the CDR3, the DNA is TGTGCCAGCTCACCACCGAATCCCAGGGAAAAACTGTTTTTT. Translated, it gives CASSPPNPREKLFF.

The rearrangement uses TRBV6-6 and TRBJ1-1; 8 bases line up with TRBD1. The CDR3 totals 15 residues. J lost 1 base, V lost 5 bases, and 6 bases had no gene match. Germline values: CDR1 MNHNY, CDR2 SVGAGI (reference sequence). CDR3 bases: TGTGCCAGCAGTCCAGTCGACAGGGGGAACACTGAAGCTTTCTTT. It translates to CASSPVDRGNTEAFF.

The V and J genes are TRBV19 and TRBJ1-2; no reliable D call. Germline V CDR1 and CDR2: LNHDA, SQIVND (reference sequence). The CDR3 spans 13 residues. Trimming took 7 bases from V and 2 from J, leaving 11 bases between them. CDR3 region: CASTPQANYGYTF. The CDR3 nucleotides are TGTGCCAGTACCCCGCAGGCCAACTATGGCTACACCTTC.

The chain links TRBV7-2 to TRBJ2-7; TRBD1 matches at 9 bases. The CDR3 extends over 13 amino acids. With V trimmed by 5 bases and J by 7 bases, 6 bases remained unmatched. Germline V CDR1 and CDR2: SGHTA, FQGNSA. CDR3 in amino acids: CASSPTGGGEQYF. The CDR3 DNA follows: TGTGCCAGCAGCCCCACAGGGGGCGGTGAGCAGTACTTC. Looking up the rest from reference TRBV7-2 and TRBJ2-7 gives the full variable domain: GAGVSQSPSNKVTEKGKDVELRCDPISGHTALYWYRQSLGQGLEFLIYFQGNSAPDKSGLPSDRFSAERTGGSVSTLTIQRTQQEDSAVYLCASSPTGGGEQYFGPGTRLTVT.

This rearrangement joins TRBV19 to TRBJ1-5; 9 bases map to TRBD1. The germline V gene encodes CDR1 LNHDA and CDR2 SQIVND (reference sequence). V dropped 6 bases and J dropped 5; count of bases not matched to a gene: 8. This CDR3 has 15 amino acids. For the CDR3, the DNA is TGTGCCAGTAGGCGGACAGGGGTCAAGGATCAGCCCCAGCATTTT. Encoded protein: CASRRTGVKDQPQHF.

The chain is built from TRBV4-2 and TRBJ1-2, with D perhaps TRBD1 (5 bases). Trimming cost V 4 bases and J 1 base, with 22 bases left between them. Germline CDR1 LGHNA, CDR2 YNFKEQ. The CDR3 spans 18 residues. CDR3 DNA sequence: TGTGCCAGCAGCCCCCCCCAATTGGCAGGGTTATATAACTATGGCTACACCTTC. It specifies CASSPPQLAGLYNYGYTF.

The V and J genes are TRBV30 and TRBJ2-5, with 7 bases fitting TRBD2. J gave up 7 bases and V 2 bases, and 10 bases lay outside the gene matches. CDR1 and CDR2 from the germline V gene are GTSNPN and SVGIG (reference sequence). CDR3 length equals 14 residues. The CDR3 nucleotides are TGTGCCTGGAGTATCCCGCGGGAGTCGCTGACCCAGTACTTC. Its translation is CAWSIPRESLTQYF.

As for this clone: One end of the junction varies from germline; a read error may be responsible. CDR3 nucleotide sequence: TGTGCCAGCAGGTTAGGGGCCCTGGATACGCAGTATTTT. Residues: CASRLGALDTQYF. The gene calls are TRBV7-2 and TRBJ2-3; weak D call: TRBD1 (5 bases). Germline V gene data show CDR1 as SGHTA and CDR2 as FQGNSA. The CDR3 loop spans 13 amino acids.

The chain carries TRBV5-4 and TRBJ2-7; 8 bases are shared with TRBD2. V lost 2 bases to trimming and J lost 6 bases; unmatched junction nucleotides: 4. Germline V gives CDR1 SGHNT, CDR2 YYREEE (reference sequence). The CDR3 is 13 residues long. The CDR3 reads CASSFWTSIEQYF. The CDR3, as DNA: TGTGCCAGCAGCTTTTGGACTAGCATCGAGCAGTACTTC.

V gene TRBV21-1 combines with J gene TRBJ2-1; TRBD1, the table's D call, lacks a check against the DNA. TRBV21-1 is noted as a pseudogene. The CDR3 has 17 residues. The CDR3 DNA is TGTGCCAGCAGTCAGGCCTTGGTTAGAGATGCCTACAATGAGCAGTTCTTC. This gives the protein CASSQALVRDAYNEQFF.